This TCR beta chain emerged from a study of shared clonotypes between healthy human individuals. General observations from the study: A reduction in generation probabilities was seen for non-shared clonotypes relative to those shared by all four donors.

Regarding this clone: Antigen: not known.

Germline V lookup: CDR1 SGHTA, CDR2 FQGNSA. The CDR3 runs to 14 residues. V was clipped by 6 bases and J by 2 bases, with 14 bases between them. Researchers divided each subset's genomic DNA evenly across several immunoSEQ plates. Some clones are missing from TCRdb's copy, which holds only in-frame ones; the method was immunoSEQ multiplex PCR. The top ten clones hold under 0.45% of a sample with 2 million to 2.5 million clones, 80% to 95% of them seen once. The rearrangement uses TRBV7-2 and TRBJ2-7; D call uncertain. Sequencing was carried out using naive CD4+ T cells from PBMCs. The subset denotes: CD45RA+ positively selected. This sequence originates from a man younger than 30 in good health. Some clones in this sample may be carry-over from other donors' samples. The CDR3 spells CASSRSTSTYEQYF. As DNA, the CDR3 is TGTGCCAGCAGTCGATCGACAAGTACCTACGAGCAGTACTTC.